The next 28 T cell receptor beta chains were all read from a single sample in a study of T cell responses to AZD1222 COVID-19 vaccine. TCRdb keeps only in-frame clones here, not all; method: immunoSEQ multiplex PCR. The sample has around 100,000 clones, around nine tenths seen once. This specimen was peripheral blood, taken on day 0 of AZD1222 vaccination. The receptors were sampled from an adult in good health.

The V and J genes are TRBV12-1 and TRBJ2-7; the table's D call, TRBD2, was not checked against the DNA. TRBV12-1 is annotated as a pseudogene. This CDR3 has 13 residues. In DNA, the CDR3 is TGTGCCAGCATCCTGGGACTATGCGACGAGCAGTACTTC. Its protein product is CASILGLCDEQYF.

The CDR3 nucleotides read TGTGCCAGCAGCCCAACCGGGAGTCGGGAAAACACCATATATTTT. Amino acids: CASSPTGSRENTIYF. The chain combines TRBV9 with TRBJ1-3; D unclear. Deletions cut 4 bases from V and 6 bases from J, with 17 bases between. CDR3 length: 15 residues. Germline assignment: CDR1 SGDLS and CDR2 YYNGEE.

V gene TRBV2 combines with J gene TRBJ1-3; D uncertain. Trimming cost V 8 bases and J 0 bases, with 17 bases left between them. Per germline, CDR1 SNHLY and CDR2 FYNNEI. The CDR3 loop spans 16 amino acids. In DNA, the CDR3 is TGTGCCAGCTTTCCCCCGGTTGATGCCTCTGGAAACACCATATATTTT. Translating it yields CASFPPVDASGNTIYF.

Only a few counts were recorded for this clone. The chain joins TRBV9 to TRBJ2-2, with 14 bases aligning to TRBD2. Germline V gene sequence: CDR1 SGDLS, CDR2 YYNGEE. CDR3 length equals 16 residues. Trimming took 5 bases from V and 7 from J; bases not matched to a gene: 7. The CDR3 reads CASRTGLAGEGGELFF. CDR3 nucleotide sequence: TGTGCCAGCAGGACGGGACTAGCGGGAGAGGGCGGGGAGCTGTTTTTT. The whole variable domain, remainder taken from reference TRBV9 and TRBJ2-2, is DSGVTQTPKHLITATGQRVTLRCSPRSGDLSVYWYQQSLDQGLQFLIQYYNGEERAKGNILERFSAQQFPDLHSELNLSSLELGDSALYFCASRTGLAGEGGELFFGEGSRLTVL.

This CDR3 is CATRSHFSEQYF. The CDR3 coding sequence is TGTGCCACCCGTTCGCACTTCTCCGAGCAGTACTTC. The chain links TRBV14 to TRBJ2-7; D ambiguous. Germline V gene data show CDR1 as SGHDN and CDR2 as FVKESK. This CDR3 spans 12 amino acids. The V end was cut by 10 bases, the J end by 6 bases, with 16 bases between. Using reference TRBV14 and TRBJ2-7 for the parts outside the CDR3, the full variable domain is EAGVTQFPSHSVIEKGQTVTLRCDPISGHDNLYWYRRVMGKEIKFLLHFVKESKQDESGMPNNRFLAERTGGTYSTLKVQPAELEDSGVYFCATRSHFSEQYFGPGTRLTVT.

The genes are TRBV3-1 (or the pseudogene TRBV3-2) and TRBJ2-7; weak D call: TRBD1 (5 bases). This CDR3 is built from 13 residues. Trimming stripped 6 bases from V and 5 bases from J, with 14 bases between. The V gene's germline CDR1 is LGHDT and CDR2 YNNKEL (reference sequence). CDR3 sequence reads: CASSFQGVDEQYF. The CDR3 DNA follows: TGTGCCAGCAGTTTCCAGGGTGTCGACGAGCAGTACTTC.

The chain has TRBV11-2 and TRBJ2-7, with unresolved D. This CDR3 spans 13 amino acids. In germline, CDR1 is SGHAT, CDR2 FQNNGV. Trimming left V 2 bases short and J 4 bases short, with 9 bases between. The CDR3 protein is CASSLMAPYEQYF. CDR3 coding DNA: TGTGCCAGCAGCTTAATGGCACCTTACGAGCAGTACTTC.

This chain joins TRBV29-1 and TRBJ1-4, with 9 bases matching TRBD1. Germline V gene sequence: CDR1 SQVTM, CDR2 ANQGSEA. This CDR3 comprises 13 residues. The trim removed 5 bases at V and 5 bases at J, leaving 3 bases unmatched. CDR3 in amino acids: CSVSGTGNEKLFF. CDR3 bases: TGCAGCGTTTCCGGGACAGGGAATGAAAAACTGTTTTTT. Variable domain in full (rest from reference TRBV29-1 and TRBJ1-4): SAVISQKPSRDICQRGTSLTIQCQVDSQVTMMFWYRQQPGQSLTLIATANQGSEATYESGFVIDKFPISRPNLTFSTLTVSNMSPEDSSIYLCSVSGTGNEKLFFGSGTQLSVL.

This rearrangement joins TRBV19 to TRBJ2-1; D perhaps matches TRBD2 (6 bases). V lost 3 bases and J 5 bases, leaving 11 bases between the germline ends. The CDR3 consists of 14 residues. Germline V CDR1 and CDR2: LNHDA, SQIVND (reference sequence). CDR3 residues: CASSISGLNNEQFF. CDR3 bases: TGTGCCAGTAGTATTTCTGGACTAAACAATGAGCAGTTCTTC. Supplemented by reference TRBV19 and TRBJ2-1, the full variable domain reads DGGITQSPKYLFRKEGQNVTLSCEQNLNHDAMYWYRQDPGQGLRLIYYSQIVNDFQKGDIAEGYSVSREKKESFPLTVTSAQKNPTAFYLCASSISGLNNEQFFGPGTRLTVL.

The J gene is TRBJ2-5, the V gene TRBV10-3; TRBD2 matches 12 bases. The CDR3 is 17 amino acids. Germline V lookup: CDR1 ENHRY, CDR2 SYGVKD. After removal of 6 bases from V and 3 bases from J, the junction contained 11 bases not matched to a gene. DNA for the CDR3: TGTGCCATCAGCCAATCTAGCGGGAGGGGGATAAAAGAGACCCAGTACTTC. Protein sequence: CAISQSSGRGIKETQYF.

This chain links TRBV12-3 or TRBV12-4 with TRBJ1-4; a weak D match, TRBD1 (5 bases). Trimming left V 6 bases short and J 9 bases short, with 11 bases between. The CDR3 consists of 12 residues. Written as DNA, the CDR3 is TGTGCCAGCAGCCAGGGTCGGAAAAAACTGTTTTTT. Its protein is CASSQGRKKLFF.

The DNA for the CDR3 is TGTGCCAGCAGACTCTCCGGACAGGGGGCAGATACGCAGTATTTT. Protein sequence: CASRLSGQGADTQYF. The chain links TRBV6-1 to TRBJ2-3; 10 bases fit TRBD1. The CDR3 spans 15 residues. J gave up 4 bases and V 6 bases, and 7 bases lay outside the gene matches. CDR1 is MNHNS, CDR2 SASEGT, per germline.

This rearrangement joins TRBV2 to TRBJ2-7; D remains unclear. Germline lookup yields CDR1 SNHLY and CDR2 FYNNEI. Trimming shortened V by 7 bases and J by 1 base, and 17 bases separated the two germline ends. This CDR3 spans 15 amino acids. CDR3 loop: CASTLRLWGSYEQYF. The CDR3 DNA is TGTGCCAGCACGTTACGCCTCTGGGGTTCCTACGAGCAGTACTTC.

A remark on this clone: Likely a read error: the CDR3 ends without its conserved phenylalanine or tryptophan. The limits of the CDR3 on the DNA are not certain, so only TCRdb's listed CDR3 is given. This chain uses TRBV7-9 with TRBJ2-7; TRBD1 is taken as the D call from the table, unchecked against the DNA. The CDR3 is 12 amino acids long, termini counted. CDR1 SEHNR and CDR2 FQNEAQ come from the germline V gene (reference sequence). The CDR3 region is CASSLGGDRFII.

This clone was detected only a few times. The chain joins TRBV5-4 to TRBJ2-7; 11 bases are shared with TRBD1. V gave up 4 bases and J gave up 4 bases; unmatched junction bases: 7. CDR1 SGHNT and CDR2 YYREEE come from the germline V gene (reference sequence). This CDR3 spans 15 amino acids. CDR3 amino acids: CASSRRGTGGYEQYF. Written as DNA, the CDR3 is TGTGCCAGCAGCCGACGCGGGACAGGGGGGTACGAGCAGTACTTC. The whole variable domain, remainder taken from reference TRBV5-4 and TRBJ2-7, is ETGVTQSPTHLIKTRGQQVTLRCSSQSGHNTVSWYQQALGQGPQFIFQYYREEENGRGNFPPRFSGLQFPNYSSELNVNALELDDSALYLCASSRRGTGGYEQYFGPGTRLTVT.

This chain connects TRBV5-8 to TRBJ2-3; no firm D call. The CDR3 spans 12 residues. V was cut by 0 bases and J by 4 bases, with 3 bases left in between. Germline CDR1 is SGHTS and CDR2 is YDEGEE. The CDR3 spells CASSLGADTQYF. Written as DNA, the CDR3 is TGTGCCAGCAGCTTGGGGGCAGATACGCAGTATTTT.

The chain is built from TRBV19 and TRBJ2-3, with D tentatively TRBD1 (6 bases). This CDR3 region has 12 residues. Germline V lookup: CDR1 LNHDA, CDR2 SQIVND (reference sequence). Trimming took off 6 bases at V and 6 bases at J, with 10 bases between the two ends. CDR3 sequence reads: CASRSTGDTQYF. The DNA of the CDR3 is TGTGCCAGTAGGTCAACAGGGGATACGCAGTATTTT.

This CDR3 is CASSLRGPSTDTQYF. In DNA, the CDR3 is TGTGCCAGCAGCTTACGCGGGCCTAGCACAGATACGCAGTATTTT. This chain joins TRBV7-2 and TRBJ2-3; a weak D match, TRBD2 (5 bases). The CDR3 length is 15 residues. Germline V gene data show CDR1 as SGHTA and CDR2 as FQGNSA. The V end was cut by 2 bases, the J end by 0 bases, with 9 bases between.

This clone was counted once. The chain couples TRBV5-1 to TRBJ2-7; D is possibly TRBD1 (6 bases). The CDR3 is made up of 15 amino acids. Germline V gene data show CDR1 as SGHRS and CDR2 as YFSETQ. V lost 0 bases, J lost 3 bases, and 13 bases lay in between. CDR3 sequence reads: CASSLVRGGDYEQYF. The CDR3 DNA follows: TGCGCCAGCAGCTTGGTCAGGGGTGGGGACTACGAGCAGTACTTC. The full variable domain, in which reference TRBV5-1 and TRBJ2-7 provide the parts outside the CDR3, is KAGVTQTPRYLIKTRGQQVTLSCSPISGHRSVSWYQQTPGQGLQFLFEYFSETQRNKGNFPGRFSGRQFSNSRSEMNVSTLELGDSALYLCASSLVRGGDYEQYFGPGTRLTVT.

This clone was seen more than once but under ten times. The chain carries TRBV7-6 and TRBJ2-5; 12 nucleotides align to TRBD2. The germline gives CDR1 SGHVS, CDR2 FNYEAQ. After removal of 5 bases from V and 7 bases from J, the junction contained 11 bases not matched to a gene. The CDR3 extends over 16 amino acids. The CDR3 DNA reads as TGTGCCAGCAGCCCAATTACGACTAGCGGGGGTGGGACCCAGTACTTC. Translated, it gives CASSPITTSGGGTQYF.

This clone was detected only a few times. The chain couples TRBV3-1 (or the pseudogene TRBV3-2) to TRBJ1-2; tentative D call: TRBD1 (5 bases). CDR1 and CDR2 (germline): LGHDT, YNNKEL (reference sequence). Trimming took off 0 bases at V and 0 bases at J, with 11 bases between the two ends. This CDR3 is built from 16 residues. CDR3 sequence reads: CASSQDGGTSNYGYTF. The CDR3 DNA follows: TGTGCCAGCAGCCAAGATGGGGGGACGTCTAACTATGGCTACACCTTC.

The chain has TRBV30 and TRBJ1-2; D not certain. Trimming stripped 1 base from V and 4 bases from J, with 4 bases between. CDR3 length equals 11 residues. Germline V gene sequence: CDR1 GTSNPN, CDR2 SVGIG (reference sequence). CDR3 sequence: CAWSGGYGYTF. The DNA for the CDR3 is TGTGCCTGGAGTGGTGGCTATGGCTACACCTTC. Based on the CDR3 plus reference TRBV30 and TRBJ1-2, the full variable domain is SQTIHQWPATLVQPVGSPLSLECTVEGTSNPNLYWYRQAAGRGLQLLFYSVGIGQISSEVPQNLSASRPQDRQFILSSKKLLLSDSGFYLCAWSGGYGYTFGSGTRLTVV.

The J gene is TRBJ2-4, the V gene TRBV20-1; D not resolved. The CDR3 is 12 amino acids. Trimming removed 3 bases from V and 7 bases from J, with 10 bases in between. In germline, CDR1 is DFQATT, CDR2 SNEGSKA (reference sequence). CDR3 loop: CSASAGVNIQYF. CDR3 nucleotide sequence: TGCAGTGCTAGTGCTGGGGTCAACATTCAGTACTTC.

The chain links TRBV7-3 to TRBJ2-7, with 8 nucleotides matching TRBD1. The CDR3 has 14 amino acids. Germline assignment: CDR1 SGHTA and CDR2 FQGTGA. V was clipped by 1 base and J by 9 bases; unmatched bases: 8. Written as DNA, the CDR3 is TGTGCCAGCAGCTTAATACCCGGGACAGGCAGGCAGTACTTC. It is translated as CASSLIPGTGRQYF.

The chain recombines TRBV10-2 with TRBJ2-1; 14 bases line up with TRBD2. Per germline, CDR1 WSHSY and CDR2 SAAADI. The CDR3 has 21 amino acids. V dropped 5 bases and J dropped 0; count of bases not matched to a gene: 15. In nucleotides, the CDR3 is TGCGCCAGCAGTTTCACATTCGCGGGACTAGCGGGGGCGGTCTCCTACAATGAGCAGTTCTTC. As protein: CASSFTFAGLAGAVSYNEQFF.

This rearrangement joins TRBV7-3 to TRBJ2-3; D is perhaps TRBD1 (5 bases). The CDR3 totals 12 residues. Germline CDR1 reads SGHTA; CDR2 reads FQGTGA. V gave up 5 bases and J gave up 6 bases, with 9 bases separating them. CDR3 sequence: CASSVYRDTQYF. CDR3 coding DNA: TGTGCCAGCAGCGTTTACAGGGATACGCAGTATTTT. The whole variable domain, remainder taken from reference TRBV7-3 and TRBJ2-3, is GAGVSQTPSNKVTEKGKYVELRCDPISGHTALYWYRQSLGQGPEFLIYFQGTGAADDSGLPNDRFFAVRPEGSVSTLKIQRTERGDSAVYLCASSVYRDTQYFGPGTRLTVL.

This chain uses TRBV11-1 with TRBJ1-2, with TRBD1 as a possible D gene (6 bases). Trimming removed 2 bases at V and 6 bases at J, with 16 bases between. Germline lookup yields CDR1 SGHAT and CDR2 FQDESV (reference sequence). The CDR3 runs to 15 residues. CDR3 region: CASSLLRTAANGYTF. As DNA, the CDR3 is TGTGCCAGCAGCTTACTTAGGACAGCAGCAAATGGCTACACCTTC.

The gene calls are TRBV10-3 and TRBJ2-7, with D perhaps TRBD1 (5 bases). Trimming shortened V by 6 bases and J by 5 bases, and 11 bases separated the two germline ends. CDR1 is ENHRY, CDR2 SYGVKD, per germline. There are 12 residues in the CDR3. CDR3 region: CAIRQASNEQYF. CDR3 coding DNA: TGTGCCATCAGACAGGCATCGAACGAGCAGTACTTC.